The sample holds a few counts of the clone carrying this T cell receptor (beta chain). These data originate in a study of blood T cell repertoires in COVID-19. Original processing notes: How many nucleated cells were present was estimated from reference gene primer amplification. Clones were sequenced by immunoSEQ multiplex PCR, and TCRdb holds only the in-frame ones, with some missing. Clone size and the V and J calls come from that table; the DNA yielded D and trimming. The top ten clones hold just over 35% of a sample with 75,000 to 95,000 clones, just under 80% of them seen once. V shed 2 bases and J shed 3 bases, with 17 bases lying between them. The CDR3 is 16 residues long. Per the germline V gene, CDR1 is MNHEY and CDR2 is SVGAGI.

The sample was peripheral blood. This sequence originates from a man between 60 and 75 years old with COVID-19, enrolled during active disease. The chain has TRBV6-5 and TRBJ2-7; maybe TRBD2 (6 bases). The CDR3 DNA follows: TGTGCCAGCAGTTACCGGGGCGCGGGACCTCTCTACGAGCAGTACTTC. Translation gives CASSYRGAGPLYEQYF.